These 5 T cell receptor beta chains were all obtained from the same sample, sequenced in a study of CXCR3-negative and CXCR3-positive naive CD8 T cells. TRB cDNA was prepared as libraries by UMI-labeled 5' RACE. Reprocessing the 5' RACE reads, TCRdb reports a single entry for every CDR3 protein and omits DNA. The sample includes 45,000 to 55,000 distinct CDR3 sequences. Specimen: memory CD8+ T cells from blood. The receptors were sampled from a human donor in good health. Some clones in this sample may be carry-over from other donors' samples.

CDR3 sequence: CASSQASGGAVDTQYF. This chain connects TRBV4-3 to TRBJ2-3; TCRdb's D call, TRBD2, is unchecked because there is no DNA. Per the germline V gene, CDR1 is LGHNA and CDR2 is YSLEER. The CDR3 sequence is 16 residues long.

The chain links TRBV7-2 to TRBJ2-3. Germline V gene lookup returns CDR1 SGHTA and CDR2 FQGNSA. The length of the CDR3 is 15 residues. This CDR3 reads CASSLARRTTDTQYF.

The chain employs TRBV12-3 or TRBV12-4 and TRBJ1-5. The CDR3 has 13 residues. The CDR3 loop reads CASSLGLDQPQHF.

The chain employs TRBV12-3 or TRBV12-4 and TRBJ1-1; the TRBD1 assignment by TCRdb is unverifiable without DNA. The CDR3 covers 13 residues. This CDR3 reads CASRKSGGTEAFF.

The chain couples TRBV5-6 to TRBJ2-1. There are 12 residues in the CDR3. The germline V gene encodes CDR1 SGHDT and CDR2 YYEEEE. The CDR3 sequence is CASSGIDNEQFF.